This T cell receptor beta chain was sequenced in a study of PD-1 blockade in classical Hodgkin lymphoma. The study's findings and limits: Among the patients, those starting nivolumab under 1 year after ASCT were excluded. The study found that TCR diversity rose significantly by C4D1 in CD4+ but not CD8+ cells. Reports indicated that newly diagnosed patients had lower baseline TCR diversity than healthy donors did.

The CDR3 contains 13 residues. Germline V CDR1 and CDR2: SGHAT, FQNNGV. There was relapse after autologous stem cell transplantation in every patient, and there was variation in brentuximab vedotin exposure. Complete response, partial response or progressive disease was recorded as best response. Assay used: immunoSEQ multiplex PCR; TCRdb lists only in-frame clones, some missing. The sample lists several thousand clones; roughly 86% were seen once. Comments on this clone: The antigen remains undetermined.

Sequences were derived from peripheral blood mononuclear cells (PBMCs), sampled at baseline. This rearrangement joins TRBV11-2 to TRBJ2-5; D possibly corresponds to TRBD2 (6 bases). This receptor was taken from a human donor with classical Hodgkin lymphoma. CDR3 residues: CAGAASEWETQYF. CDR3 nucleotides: TGTGCTGGGGCGGCTAGCGAATGGGAGACCCAGTACTTC. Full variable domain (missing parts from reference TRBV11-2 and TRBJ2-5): EAGVAQSPRYKIIEKRQSVAFWCNPISGHATLYWYQQILGQGPKLLIQFQNNGVVDDSQLPKDRFSAERLKGVDSTLKIQPAKLEDSAVYLCAGAASEWETQYFGPGTRLLVL.